Reported below is one T cell receptor (beta chain). As yet, its antigen is unknown. This record belongs to a study of sequential checkpoint blockade in melanoma. Study information: Arm A got nivolumab then ipilimumab; arm B the reverse, 1:1. About 88 pretreatment tumor DNA samples were TCRβ immunosequenced.

Germline V gene data show CDR1 as MNHGY and CDR2 as SAAAGT. This CDR3 is built from 14 residues. The ends were cut back, 2 bases at V and 7 bases at J, with 9 bases in the middle. Findings of the study overall: Mutational load did not correlate with tumor T-cell fraction or clonality. Rising tumor T-cell fraction and clonality meant about 30 times likelier benefit.

Treatment noted: randomized to nivolumab then ipilimumab (arm A) or the reverse (arm B). The protocol was immunoSEQ multiplex PCR, while the TCRdb copy is restricted to in-frame clones and leaves out a portion. The repertoire includes around 6,000 clones, 15% to 20% of them detected once, and about 16% sits in the top ten. V gene TRBV6-8 combines with J gene TRBJ1-6, with TRBD1 as a possible D gene (5 bases). The clonotype was recovered from a human donor with melanoma. Material: tumor tissue (inferred from file names), obtained from a patient given nivolumab and ipilimumab in sequence. CDR3 residues: CASSYDRPNSPLHF. DNA of the CDR3: TGTGCCAGCAGTTACGACAGACCAAATTCACCCCTCCACTTT.